This TCR beta chain emerged from a study of T-cell reconstitution after alpha-beta-depleted transplantation in children. Germline lookup yields CDR1 SGHAT and CDR2 FQDESV (reference sequence). The CDR3 covers 16 residues. The J segment lost 7 bases and the V segment lost 0 bases, leaving 9 bases of the junction unmatched. Preparing the TCRbeta library involved the use of unique molecular identifiers. TCRdb reprocessed the PCR reads with MiXCR, giving one entry per CDR3 protein. Among a few hundred thousand distinct CDR3 sequences listed, about 20% were seen once. The rearrangement joins TRBV11-1 to TRBJ2-1; 7 bases match TRBD2. The TCR was taken from a human donor who donated a stem cell graft to a child with acute myeloid leukemia. The source was PBMCs from the stem cell graft donor, collected from the stem cell graft. CDR3 DNA: TGTGCCAGCAGCTTAGCACCAGCGGGGAGAGGGAATGAGCAGTTCTTC. It specifies CASSLAPAGRGNEQFF. The complete variable domain, with remaining parts taken from reference TRBV11-1 and TRBJ2-1, reads EAEVAQSPRYKITEKSQAVAFWCDPISGHATLYWYRQILGQGPELLVQFQDESVVDDSQLPKDRFSAERLKGVDSTLKIQPAELGDSAMYLCASSLAPAGRGNEQFFGPGTRLTVL.